What follows are 30 T cell receptor beta chains derived from one specimen sequenced in a study of blood T cell repertoires in COVID-19. Profiled with immunoSEQ multiplex PCR; TCRdb holds only in-frame clones, not every one. The table includes a few hundred thousand clones, over 80% detected once. The source material was peripheral blood. These receptor sequences come from a woman in her 30s with COVID-19, enrolled during active disease.

The genes are TRBV19 and TRBJ2-7, with D possibly TRBD1 on 6 matching bases. From germline, CDR1 is LNHDA and CDR2 SQIVND (reference sequence). Trimming pared 5 bases from V and 4 bases from J, leaving 15 bases between. The CDR3 is made up of 14 amino acids. The CDR3, as DNA: TGTGCCAGTAGTTTGGGGGCCAGGGGATACGAGCAGTACTTC. Residues: CASSLGARGYEQYF.

In its sample, this clone was seen once. The V gene is TRBV14, the J gene TRBJ2-7; tentative D call: TRBD1 (6 bases). In germline, CDR1 is SGHDN, CDR2 FVKESK. With 3 bases removed from V and 6 bases from J, the gap between germline ends came to 15 bases. The CDR3 has 14 amino acids. For the CDR3, the DNA is TGTGCCAGCAGCCATCCCATGACAGGTGGCGAGCAGTACTTC. This gives the protein CASSHPMTGGEQYF.

The V call is TRBV29-1, the J call TRBJ2-2; 8 nucleotides align to TRBD1. Unmatched junction bases numbered 6, after V lost 8 bases and J lost 4 bases. Looked up from germline, CDR1 is SQVTM and CDR2 is ANQGSEA. This CDR3 is built from 13 residues. CDR3: CSTGQAITGELFF. Written as DNA, the CDR3 is TGCAGCACGGGACAGGCGATCACCGGGGAGCTGTTTTTT.

The chain uses TRBV7-9 and TRBJ1-1, with 7 nucleotides matching TRBD1. V lost 1 base to trimming and J lost 1 base; unmatched junction nucleotides: 6. Germline V gene sequence: CDR1 SEHNR, CDR2 FQNEAQ (reference sequence). This CDR3 is 16 amino acids long. The CDR3 DNA follows: TGTGCCAGCAGCTTAGGACCGACAGGGAAGAACACTGAAGCTTTCTTT. Its protein is CASSLGPTGKNTEAFF.

V usage is TRBV5-6 and J usage is TRBJ2-6; no firm D call. Germline CDR1 and CDR2: SGHDT and YYEEEE. V was cut by 5 bases and J by 2 bases, with 2 bases left in between. The CDR3 runs 12 residues. The DNA for the CDR3 is TGTGCCAGCAGTACTGGGGCCAACGTCCTGACTTTC. Amino acid sequence: CASSTGANVLTF.

This clone has only one observation. CDR3: CASSLVFRGRGGYTF. CDR3 coding DNA: TGTGCCAGCAGCTTAGTTTTCAGGGGGCGGGGTGGCTACACCTTC. The J gene is TRBJ1-2, the V gene TRBV11-2, with 8 positions matching TRBD1. The CDR3 runs 15 residues. J was trimmed by 7 bases and V by 1 base; bases with no gene match: 8. Germline V gene data show CDR1 as SGHAT and CDR2 as FQNNGV.

The chain recombines TRBV29-1 with TRBJ2-7; 9 bases are shared with TRBD1. Trimming cost V 3 bases and J 5 bases; bases outside gene matches: 8. This CDR3 is built from 14 residues. Looked up from germline, CDR1 is SQVTM and CDR2 is ANQGSEA. The CDR3 nucleotides read TGCAGCGTTGAGGGATTGGACAGGGGTAACGAGCAGTACTTC. Protein sequence: CSVEGLDRGNEQYF.

The chain recombines TRBV10-2 with TRBJ2-1; 13 bases map to TRBD2. The CDR3 totals 16 residues. The V gene's germline CDR1 is WSHSY and CDR2 SAAADI. With 5 bases clipped from V and 8 bases from J, the junction kept 9 bases outside the gene matches. CDR3: CASSRTSGSRHHEQFF. The CDR3 bases are TGCGCCAGCAGTAGGACTAGCGGGAGCCGTCACCATGAGCAGTTCTTC.

The table lists this clone with a count of one. The chain combines TRBV19 with TRBJ2-1; a weak D match, TRBD2 (5 bases). Germline values: CDR1 LNHDA, CDR2 SQIVND (reference sequence). Trimming cost V 5 bases and J 9 bases, with 14 bases left between them. The CDR3 covers 13 residues. The DNA of the CDR3 is TGTGCCAGTAGTGGACTCTCAGTCGCTGAGCAGTTCTTC. As protein: CASSGLSVAEQFF.

The gene calls are TRBV19 and TRBJ2-5, with 13 nucleotides matching TRBD2. Germline trimming cut 1 base from V and 2 bases from J; bases unmatched to any gene: 1. The germline V gene has CDR1 LNHDA and CDR2 SQIVND (reference sequence). The CDR3 contains 16 residues. The CDR3 reads CASSIGTSGGQETQYF. As DNA, the CDR3 is TGTGCCAGTAGTATAGGGACTAGCGGGGGTCAAGAGACCCAGTACTTC.

J is TRBJ1-2 and V is TRBV9; TRBD1 agrees at 8 bases. The J segment lost 4 bases and the V segment lost 4 bases, leaving 6 bases of the junction unmatched. CDR3 length: 14 amino acids. Germline V CDR1 and CDR2: SGDLS, YYNGEE. CDR3 residues: CASSSGTGLYGYTF. The CDR3 DNA is TGTGCCAGCAGCTCCGGGACAGGCCTCTATGGCTACACCTTC.

This sequence joins TRBV7-9 and TRBJ2-2, with TRBD1 matching over 8 bases. The CDR3 contains 15 residues. Trimming removed 7 bases from V and 1 base from J; junction bases left unmatched: 5. CDR1 is SEHNR and CDR2 is FQNEAQ in the germline V gene (reference sequence). The CDR3 DNA is TGTGCCAGCACCTATGACAGGGGGAACACCGGGGAGCTGTTTTTT. This encodes CASTYDRGNTGELFF. The whole variable domain, filled in from reference TRBV7-9 and TRBJ2-2, reads DTGVSQNPRHKITKRGQNVTFRCDPISEHNRLYWYRQTLGQGPEFLTYFQNEAQLEKSRLLSDRFSAERPKGSFSTLEIQRTEQGDSAMYLCASTYDRGNTGELFFGEGSRLTVL.

The CDR3: CASSAGFTGNSPLHF. CDR3 in DNA: TGTGCCAGCAGCGCTGGATTTACAGGGAATTCACCCCTCCACTTT. The chain joins TRBV9 to TRBJ1-6; D possibly corresponds to TRBD1 (6 bases). This CDR3 has 15 amino acids. V lost 3 bases and J lost 7, with 14 bases in between. Germline CDR1 reads SGDLS; CDR2 reads YYNGEE.

This chain joins TRBV7-7 and TRBJ2-5, with D uncertain. The CDR3 is 13 residues long. Germline-derived CDR1 and CDR2 are SSHAT and FNYEAQ (reference sequence). With 1 base removed from V and 1 base from J, the gap between germline ends came to 4 bases. CDR3 region: CASSLDSQETQYF. CDR3 sequence (DNA): TGTGCCAGCAGCTTAGACAGCCAAGAGACCCAGTACTTC.

In its sample, this clone was seen once. The rearrangement uses TRBV9 and TRBJ2-5; 7 bases fit TRBD2. The germline CDR1 and CDR2 sequences are SGDLS and YYNGEE. J was trimmed by 1 base and V by 0 bases; bases with no gene match: 3. This CDR3 has 15 residues. CDR3 region: CASSVAAGLQETQYF. CDR3 sequence (DNA): TGTGCCAGCAGCGTAGCAGCGGGACTCCAAGAGACCCAGTACTTC. Full variable domain (remainder filled in from reference TRBV9 and TRBJ2-5): DSGVTQTPKHLITATGQRVTLRCSPRSGDLSVYWYQQSLDQGLQFLIQYYNGEERAKGNILERFSAQQFPDLHSELNLSSLELGDSALYFCASSVAAGLQETQYFGPGTRLLVL.

This chain links TRBV28 with TRBJ2-1, with 7 bases that match TRBD2. With 5 bases clipped from V and 8 bases from J, the junction kept 15 bases outside the gene matches. The germline V gene encodes CDR1 MDHEN and CDR2 SYDVKM. This CDR3 contains 16 residues. The CDR3 coding sequence is TGTGCCAGCAGTACCTCGACGCGGGGGAAGAACTATGAGCAGTTCTTC. It yields the protein CASSTSTRGKNYEQFF.

The sample holds a few counts of this clone. The V call is TRBV7-8, the J call TRBJ1-3; D is perhaps TRBD1 (6 bases). The length of the CDR3 is 16 residues. Trimming took 5 bases from V and 0 from J, leaving 14 bases between them. Germline values: CDR1 SGHVS, CDR2 FQNEAQ. CDR3 DNA sequence: TGTGCCAGCAGCAGAAGGGACACCAGCTCTGGAAACACCATATATTTT. It specifies CASSRRDTSSGNTIYF.

This clone was counted a single time. The V and J genes are TRBV19 and TRBJ2-1; TRBD2 matches 8 bases. Trimming at V came to 0 bases and at J to 4 bases, leaving 8 bases not matched to a gene. This CDR3 comprises 17 residues. Germline V gene data show CDR1 as LNHDA and CDR2 as SQIVND (reference sequence). As DNA, the CDR3 is TGTGCCAGTAGTATAGATCGAACACTAGCGGATTACAATGAGCAGTTCTTC. Residues: CASSIDRTLADYNEQFF. The full variable domain, in which reference TRBV19 and TRBJ2-1 provide the parts outside the CDR3, is DGGITQSPKYLFRKEGQNVTLSCEQNLNHDAMYWYRQDPGQGLRLIYYSQIVNDFQKGDIAEGYSVSREKKESFPLTVTSAQKNPTAFYLCASSIDRTLADYNEQFFGPGTRLTVL.

J is TRBJ2-4 and V is TRBV4-1; the D gene is possibly TRBD1 (6 bases). The germline V gene has CDR1 MGHRA and CDR2 YSYEKL. V was cut by 1 base and J by 1 base, with 20 bases left in between. This CDR3 contains 19 residues. CDR3 region: CASSQGDILRRYAKNIQYF. CDR3 coding DNA: TGCGCCAGCAGCCAAGGGGACATATTGCGCCGCTACGCCAAAAACATTCAGTACTTC.

Only one count was recorded for this clone. V is TRBV10-3 and J is TRBJ2-5; 9 bases map to TRBD1. The CDR3 runs to 14 residues. The germline V gene has CDR1 ENHRY and CDR2 SYGVKD. J lost 3 bases, V lost 6 bases, and 5 bases had no gene match. CDR3 bases: TGTGCCATCAGCCCGGGACAGGGAAAAGAGACCCAGTACTTC. Translation gives CAISPGQGKETQYF.

The chain has TRBV7-9 and TRBJ1-4; D is unresolved. The CDR3 runs to 14 residues. Trimming left V 1 base short and J 7 bases short, with 10 bases between. Germline loops: CDR1 SEHNR, CDR2 FQNEAQ (reference sequence). The CDR3 bases are TGTGCCAGCAGCTTAGGGGCCGCAGGTGAAAAACTGTTTTTT. Protein sequence: CASSLGAAGEKLFF.

This clone was counted between two and nine times. The chain uses TRBV7-6 and TRBJ1-1; 10 bases align to TRBD1. The V and J ends lost 1 base and 4 bases, in that order; junction bases with no gene match: 3. There are 15 residues in the CDR3. Germline values: CDR1 SGHVS, CDR2 FNYEAQ. The DNA of the CDR3 is TGTGCCAGCAGCTTAGGTGGGACAGGGGTCACTGAAGCTTTCTTT. It translates to CASSLGGTGVTEAFF.

V usage is TRBV7-9 and J usage is TRBJ2-5; 7 bases are a match to TRBD2. Germline CDR1 and CDR2: SEHNR and FQNEAQ (reference sequence). This CDR3 spans 14 amino acids. V lost 5 bases and J lost 4; bases outside the gene matches: 7. Here the CDR3 DNA reads TGTGCCAGCAGCCTCGGGGGGAGGAGAGAGACCCAGTACTTC. Amino acid sequence: CASSLGGRRETQYF.

The chain links TRBV10-3 to TRBJ2-7; 10 nucleotides line up with TRBD1. The CDR3 has 15 amino acids. Germline loops: CDR1 ENHRY, CDR2 SYGVKD. The V segment lost 3 bases and the J segment 3 bases; nucleotides outside the gene matches: 5. The chain's CDR3 is CAISDAGTGVYEQYF. The CDR3 DNA is TGTGCCATCAGTGACGCCGGGACAGGGGTCTACGAGCAGTACTTC.

CDR3 sequence reads: CASSLYAGQPQHF. The CDR3 DNA is TGTGCCAGCAGCTTATACGCGGGTCAGCCCCAGCATTTT. This chain links TRBV7-2 with TRBJ1-5; D uncertain. The CDR3 totals 13 residues. The germline gives CDR1 SGHTA, CDR2 FQGNSA. Deletions cut 2 bases from V and 6 bases from J, with 8 bases between. Drawing the rest from reference TRBV7-2 and TRBJ1-5, the complete variable domain is GAGVSQSPSNKVTEKGKDVELRCDPISGHTALYWYRQSLGQGLEFLIYFQGNSAPDKSGLPSDRFSAERTGGSVSTLTIQRTQQEDSAVYLCASSLYAGQPQHFGDGTRLSIL.

V gene TRBV19 combines with J gene TRBJ2-3; 8 bases align to TRBD2. This CDR3 is 14 amino acids long. Trimming cost V 6 bases and J 6 bases; bases outside gene matches: 8. Germline V gives CDR1 LNHDA, CDR2 SQIVND (reference sequence). CDR3 sequence (DNA): TGTGCCAGTAGCAGACCGGGACTAGGGGATACGCAGTATTTT. This translates into CASSRPGLGDTQYF.

This rearrangement joins TRBV11-2 to TRBJ1-1; weak D call: TRBD1 (5 bases). Germline V lookup: CDR1 SGHAT, CDR2 FQNNGV. V was shortened by 2 bases and J by 10 bases, with 23 bases between the two germline ends. The CDR3 length is 16 residues. CDR3 nucleotide sequence: TGTGCCAGCAGCTTACGTCTTTTCGGGGGACGAGGAGGAGCTTTCTTT. Its protein is CASSLRLFGGRGGAFF.

The chain couples TRBV18 to TRBJ2-6, with D possibly being TRBD1 (6 bases). The CDR3 runs 20 residues. With 0 bases removed from V and 2 bases from J, the gap between germline ends came to 20 bases. Germline values: CDR1 KGHSH, CDR2 LQKENI. Here the CDR3 DNA reads TGTGCCAGCTCACCACCGAGAACAGGGTGGGCCTTGGCTGGGGCCAACGTCCTGACTTTC. This encodes CASSPPRTGWALAGANVLTF.

This clone was seen only once. The gene calls are TRBV5-1 and TRBJ2-7; D possibly corresponds to TRBD1 (6 bases). The germline V gene has CDR1 SGHRS and CDR2 YFSETQ. CDR3 length: 15 amino acids. V dropped 3 bases and J dropped 0 bases, with 13 bases sitting between them. In nucleotides, the CDR3 is TGCGCCAGCAGCTCCGGGACACTCAACTCCTACGAGCAGTACTTC. As protein: CASSSGTLNSYEQYF.

The chain employs TRBV27 and TRBJ1-2, with a possible D match to TRBD1 (5 bases). CDR1 and CDR2 from the germline V gene are MNHEY and SMNVEV (reference sequence). V was trimmed by 0 bases and J by 6 bases, leaving 14 bases between them. This CDR3 comprises 15 residues. The CDR3 DNA sequence: TGTGCCAGCAGTTTATCGATCGGGGGAGGGAATGGCTACACCTTC. It specifies CASSLSIGGGNGYTF.